This TCR beta chain comes out of a study of control samples from healthy donors and cancer patients. The CDR3 sequence is 14 residues long. Trimming stripped 7 bases from V and 4 bases from J, with 14 bases between. Looked up from germline, CDR1 is SGHTA and CDR2 is FQGNSA. The table came from immunoSEQ multiplex PCR; TCRdb's copy has only in-frame clones and leaves some out. Of roughly 160,000 clones in the sample, roughly 94% were seen once. The sequencing input was PBMCs. The chain is built from TRBV7-2 and TRBJ2-1; D could derive from TRBD1 or TRBD2 (5 bases each). The clonotype comes from a man in his sixties with colorectal cancer. CDR3 amino acids: CASMGDRGYNEQFF. DNA of the CDR3: TGTGCCAGCATGGGGGACCGAGGGTACAATGAGCAGTTCTTC.